A single sample gave rise to the 20 T cell receptor beta chains below, sequenced in a study of blood T cell repertoires in COVID-19. The repertoire was sequenced with immunoSEQ multiplex PCR; TCRdb's copy has only in-frame clones and lacks some. The sample lists approximately 210,000 clones, around four fifths occurring once. Sequenced sample: PBMCs or T cells enriched from blood (not recorded which). These receptors were taken from a man aged 35-49 years who had recovered from COVID-19.

The V gene is TRBV18, the J gene TRBJ1-3, with 8 nucleotides matching TRBD1. CDR1 KGHSH and CDR2 LQKENI come from the germline V gene. This CDR3 is 15 amino acids long. V dropped 3 bases and J dropped 4; count of bases not matched to a gene: 5. CDR3 coding DNA: TGTGCCAGCTCACCCGCGGACAGGGCGGGAAACACCATATATTTT. Encoded protein: CASSPADRAGNTIYF.

In this sample, this clone turned up once. The CDR3 DNA follows: TGTGCCAGCAGCCCCGGGGAGGGATACGAGCAGTACTTC. Amino acid sequence: CASSPGEGYEQYF. V is TRBV9 and J is TRBJ2-7, with 7 bases aligning to TRBD2. The CDR3 consists of 13 residues. The V and J ends lost 4 bases and 4 bases, in that order; junction bases with no gene match: 5. Germline V gene sequence: CDR1 SGDLS, CDR2 YYNGEE. The full variable domain, in which reference TRBV9 and TRBJ2-7 provide the parts outside the CDR3, is DSGVTQTPKHLITATGQRVTLRCSPRSGDLSVYWYQQSLDQGLQFLIQYYNGEERAKGNILERFSAQQFPDLHSELNLSSLELGDSALYFCASSPGEGYEQYFGPGTRLTVT.

The rearrangement joins TRBV21-1 to TRBJ1-6. TRBV21-1 is given as a pseudogene. This CDR3 has 21 residues. The CDR3 reads CASSIKRRGPFRSSYNSPLHF. Written as DNA, the CDR3 is TGTGCCAGCAGCATAAAGCGTAGAGGGCCCTTTAGGAGCTCCTATAATTCACCCCTCCACTTT.

The chain uses TRBV12-3 or TRBV12-4 and TRBJ2-1; 7 bases agree with TRBD1. The ends lost 5 bases at V and 8 bases at J; junction bases unmatched: 3. The CDR3 sequence is 12 residues long. The CDR3 is CASSNRGHEQFF. In DNA form, the CDR3 reads TGTGCCAGCAGTAACAGGGGACATGAGCAGTTCTTC.

This clone was seen only a few times. This chain connects TRBV29-1 to TRBJ2-1, with TRBD2 identical over 11 bases. Germline V CDR1 and CDR2: SQVTM, ANQGSEA. After removal of 6 bases from V and 4 bases from J, the junction contained 5 bases not matched to a gene. The CDR3 contains 14 residues. The CDR3 bases are TGCAGCGTCGGAACTAGCGGGGGTTACAATGAGCAGTTCTTC. It codes for CSVGTSGGYNEQFF.

Concerning this clone: The sample holds other DNA sequences that translate to the same CDR3. This sequence joins TRBV20-1 and TRBJ2-7; a possible D gene is TRBD2 (6 bases). Per the germline V gene, CDR1 is DFQATT and CDR2 is SNEGSKA (reference sequence). This CDR3 region has 11 residues. Trimming took off 3 bases at V and 4 bases at J, with 7 bases between the two ends. CDR3 region: CSASGSYEQYF. As DNA, the CDR3 is TGCAGTGCTAGCGGGAGTTACGAGCAGTACTTC.

J is TRBJ1-5 and V is TRBV25-1; no reliable D call. The CDR3 is made up of 15 amino acids. Looked up from germline, CDR1 is MGHDK and CDR2 is SYGVNS. V lost 3 bases, J lost 4 bases, and 13 bases lay in between. The CDR3 DNA reads as TGTGCCAGCAGTGACTACGTCAGGAGGAATCAGCCCCAGCATTTT. This translates into CASSDYVRRNQPQHF.

This clone has more than one count but fewer than ten. The chain uses TRBV4-1 and TRBJ1-1; 7 positions match TRBD1. V dropped 4 bases and J dropped 6; count of bases not matched to a gene: 8. The CDR3 contains 14 residues. Per the germline V gene, CDR1 is MGHRA and CDR2 is YSYEKL. In DNA form, the CDR3 reads TGCGCCAGCAGCCCCAGGGGGGCAGGCGCTGAAGCTTTCTTT. It is translated as CASSPRGAGAEAFF.

This clone was counted a few times. The chain links TRBV7-6 to TRBJ1-3, with D tentatively TRBD1 (6 bases). The CDR3 loop spans 15 amino acids. The V end lost 5 bases, the J end lost 0 bases, and 11 bases lay between the germline ends. The germline V gene has CDR1 SGHVS and CDR2 FNYEAQ. CDR3 nucleotide sequence: TGTGCCAGCAGCCCCAGCAGGGGCTCTGGAAACACCATATATTTT. It encodes CASSPSRGSGNTIYF.

This clone appeared a few times. The J gene is TRBJ1-2, the V gene TRBV6-5; no definite D call. CDR3 size: 11 residues. V gave up 7 bases and J gave up 5 bases, with 8 bases separating them. CDR1 and CDR2 (germline): MNHEY, SVGAGI. In DNA, the CDR3 is TGTGCCAGCATGTCGGTATATGGCTACACCTTC. Translated, it gives CASMSVYGYTF.

The chain combines TRBV30 with TRBJ1-5, with a possible D match to TRBD1 (5 bases). CDR1 and CDR2 (germline): GTSNPN, SVGIG (reference sequence). The germline V and J ends were trimmed by 1 base and 3 bases, with 10 bases remaining between them. The CDR3 contains 14 residues. In DNA, the CDR3 is TGTGCCTGGAGTGGGAGGGGTCCCAATCAGCCCCAGCATTTT. It is translated as CAWSGRGPNQPQHF.

The rearrangement joins TRBV5-1 to TRBJ1-3; perhaps TRBD1 as D (5 bases). Per germline, CDR1 SGHRS and CDR2 YFSETQ. This CDR3 is built from 14 residues. Trimming took 9 bases from V and 6 from J, leaving 19 bases between them. The CDR3 nucleotides are TGCGCCATCCTTAGCGGGGACCTGGAAAACACCATATATTTT. Protein product: CAILSGDLENTIYF.

The genes are TRBV19 and TRBJ2-5; 10 nucleotides match TRBD2. Germline lookup yields CDR1 LNHDA and CDR2 SQIVND (reference sequence). The CDR3 is made up of 19 amino acids. Losses at the gene ends were 3 bases for V and 1 base for J; bases not matched to a gene: 14. The CDR3 DNA sequence: TGTGCCAGTAGTATTGGTAGGTCGAGCGGGAGGGCCTCCCAAGAGACCCAGTACTTC. Translation gives CASSIGRSSGRASQETQYF.

The chain has TRBV4-2 and TRBJ2-7; the match to TRBD2 covers 8 bases. Germline loops: CDR1 LGHNA, CDR2 YNFKEQ. This CDR3 region has 14 residues. Trimming took 4 bases from V and 1 from J; bases not matched to a gene: 3. CDR3: CASSRGTSSYEQYF. Here the CDR3 DNA reads TGTGCCAGCAGCCGGGGGACTAGTTCCTACGAGCAGTACTTC.

The J gene is TRBJ1-2, the V gene TRBV9; no firm D call. This CDR3 region has 14 residues. Deletions cut 3 bases from V and 0 bases from J, with 9 bases between. Germline CDR1 is SGDLS and CDR2 is YYNGEE. The CDR3 bases are TGTGCCAGCAGCGCCGACATCGCTAACTATGGCTACACCTTC. It codes for CASSADIANYGYTF.

The chain is built from TRBV6-2 or TRBV6-3 and TRBJ2-1, with 9 nucleotides matching TRBD1. The CDR3 spans 16 residues. Losses at the gene ends were 6 bases for V and 2 bases for J; bases not matched to a gene: 8. The V gene's germline CDR1 is MNHEY and CDR2 SVGEGT. The CDR3 bases are TGTGCCAGCAGCCTTTGGGACAGGGCCCCCTACAATGAGCAGTTCTTC. This sequence encodes CASSLWDRAPYNEQFF.

The V call is TRBV6-6, the J call TRBJ2-7; TRBD2 matches 8 bases. The CDR3 is 16 amino acids. The junction had 11 bases not matched to a gene; V was cut back by 5 bases and J by 2 bases. Germline lookup yields CDR1 MNHNY and CDR2 SVGAGI (reference sequence). CDR3 loop: CASSSGRTSRTYEQYF. CDR3 bases: TGTGCCAGCAGTAGCGGCCGGACTAGCAGAACCTACGAGCAGTACTTC.

The chain joins TRBV6-5 to TRBJ1-5, with D maybe TRBD1 (6 bases). The V end was cut by 6 bases, the J end by 5 bases, with 17 bases between. This CDR3 spans 15 amino acids. Germline loops: CDR1 MNHEY, CDR2 SVGAGI. The CDR3 reads CASSPWGLGDQPQHF. The CDR3 region has the DNA TGTGCCAGCAGCCCCTGGGGGCTGGGGGATCAGCCCCAGCATTTT.

J is TRBJ2-1 and V is TRBV13; unclear D gene. Per the germline V gene, CDR1 is PRHDT and CDR2 is FYEKMQ (reference sequence). V was pared by 3 bases and J by 10 bases, with 19 bases between. The CDR3 runs 15 residues. The CDR3 spells CASSFRAVSGPEQFF. For the CDR3, the DNA is TGTGCCAGCAGCTTCCGCGCGGTCTCGGGTCCGGAGCAGTTCTTC. Drawing the rest from reference TRBV13 and TRBJ2-1, the complete variable domain is AAGVIQSPRHLIKEKRETATLKCYPIPRHDTVYWYQQGPGQDPQFLISFYEKMQSDKGSIPDRFSAQQFSDYHSELNMSSLELGDSALYFCASSFRAVSGPEQFFGPGTRLTVL.

This chain connects TRBV7-3 to TRBJ2-7; 7 bases agree with TRBD1. The trim removed 2 bases at V and 5 bases at J, leaving 12 bases unmatched. The CDR3 contains 16 residues. Germline CDR1 is SGHTA and CDR2 is FQGTGA. CDR3 sequence (DNA): TGTGCCAGCAGCTTAGACAATGAGGGTAGGGGGCACGAGCAGTACTTC. This gives the protein CASSLDNEGRGHEQYF.